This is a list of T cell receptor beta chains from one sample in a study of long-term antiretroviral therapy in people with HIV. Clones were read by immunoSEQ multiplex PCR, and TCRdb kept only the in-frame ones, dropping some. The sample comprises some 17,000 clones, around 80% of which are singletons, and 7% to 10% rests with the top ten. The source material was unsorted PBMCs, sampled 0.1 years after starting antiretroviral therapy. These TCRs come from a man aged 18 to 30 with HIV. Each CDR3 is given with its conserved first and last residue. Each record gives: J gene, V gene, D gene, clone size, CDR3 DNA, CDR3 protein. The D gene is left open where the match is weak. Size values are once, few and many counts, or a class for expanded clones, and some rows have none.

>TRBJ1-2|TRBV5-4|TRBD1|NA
TGTGCCAGCAGCTTGGTGGCGGACAGGGGCAATGGCTACACCTTC
CASSLVADRGNGYTF
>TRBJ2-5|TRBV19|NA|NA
TGTGCCAGTAGTTCCCCTGGGGACATAACCCAAGAGACCCAGTACTTC
CASSSPGDITQETQYF
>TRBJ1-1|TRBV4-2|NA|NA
TGTGCCAGCAGCCAAGGGGATCTGAACACTGAAGCTTTCTTT
CASSQGDLNTEAFF
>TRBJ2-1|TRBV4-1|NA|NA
TGCGCCAGCAGCCCCCTCGGATACGGCAACCTCTCCGATGAGCAGTTCTTC
CASSPLGYGNLSDEQFF
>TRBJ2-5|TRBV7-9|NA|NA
TGTGCCAGCAGCCCACTAGAGGAAGGCCAGTACTTC
CASSPLEEGQYF
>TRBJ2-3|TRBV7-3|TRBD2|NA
TGTGCCAGCAGCTTTACCGCGGGGGGCGGAGCAGATACGCAGTATTTT
CASSFTAGGGADTQYF
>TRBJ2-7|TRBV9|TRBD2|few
TGTGCCAGCAGCGGGACTAGCGGCTCCTACGAGCAGTACTTC
CASSGTSGSYEQYF
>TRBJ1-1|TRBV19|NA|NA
TGTGCCAGTAGTTGGCCGGGGGCGGCTGAAGCTTTCTTT
CASSWPGAAEAFF
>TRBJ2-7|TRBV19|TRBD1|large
TGTGCCAGTAGTATCGGTGCCAGGGGGACCTACGAGCAGTACTTC
CASSIGARGTYEQYF
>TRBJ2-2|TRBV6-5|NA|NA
TGTGCCAGCAGTTCGAGGCAGGGGCCGGCCGGGGAGCTGTTTTTT
CASSSRQGPAGELFF
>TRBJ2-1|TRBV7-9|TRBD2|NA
TGTGCCAGCAGCTTCCTAAGCGGGGCTTCCAATGAGCAGTTCTTC
CASSFLSGASNEQFF
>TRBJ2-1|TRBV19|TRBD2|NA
TGTGCCACCCAGGGACTAGCGGGATTCAATGAGCAGTTCTTC
CATQGLAGFNEQFF
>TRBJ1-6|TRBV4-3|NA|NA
TGCGCCAGCAGCCCCAGGCCGAATTGGGCCCTCCACTTT
CASSPRPNWALHF
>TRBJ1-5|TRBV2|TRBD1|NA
TGTGCCAGCAGTGAGTTCGGACAGGGGGAAGGTCAGCCCCAGCATTTT
CASSEFGQGEGQPQHF
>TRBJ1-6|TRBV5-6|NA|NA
TGTGCCAGCAGCTTGTCAGGGAGCTATAATTCACCCCTCCACTTT
CASSLSGSYNSPLHF
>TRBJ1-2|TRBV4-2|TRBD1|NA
TGTGCCAGCAGCCAACTCACAGGGGATGGCTACACCTTC
CASSQLTGDGYTF
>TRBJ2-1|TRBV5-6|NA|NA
TGTGCCAGCAGCTTGGCCCCCGCACGAGCGAGCCGCAACAATGAGCAGTTCTTC
CASSLAPARASRNNEQFF
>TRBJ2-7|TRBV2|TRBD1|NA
TGTGCCAGCAGGCTAGAAACAGGGGTCTCCTACGAGCAGTACTTC
CASRLETGVSYEQYF
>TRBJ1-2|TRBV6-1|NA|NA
TGTGCCAGCAGTGAATTAAGAGGGATCTATGGCTACACCTTC
CASSELRGIYGYTF
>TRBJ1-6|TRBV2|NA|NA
TGTGCCAGCAAGGGCCAAGGAACCAATTCACCCCTCCACTTT
CASKGQGTNSPLHF
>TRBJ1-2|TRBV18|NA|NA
TGTGCCAGCTCACCACCCCTAGCTAACTATGGCTACACCTTC
CASSPPLANYGYTF
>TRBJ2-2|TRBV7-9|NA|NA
TGTGCCAGCAGCCCAGTGGCAAAGACGAACACCGGGGAGCTGTTTTTT
CASSPVAKTNTGELFF
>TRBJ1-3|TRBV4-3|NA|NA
TGCGCCAGCAGCCAAGACCCGGGACCCTCTGGAAACACCATATATTTT
CASSQDPGPSGNTIYF